This T cell receptor beta chain was captured by sequencing in a study of shared clonotypes between healthy human individuals. Study findings and constraints: Genetic and exposure-history diversity was limited by the few donors.

Libraries were prepared by immunoSEQ multiplex PCR; TCRdb keeps only in-frame clonotypes and omits some of them. The table has nearly 1 million clones, over 60% seen once. As to this clone: Antigen: not known.

The CDR3 is 14 amino acids. The TCR originated in a man aged 18 to 29 in good health. Sequencing input: memory CD4+ T cells sorted from blood. This sample's subset: CD45RA-negative fraction. This chain connects TRBV21-1 to TRBJ2-2. TRBV21-1 is given as a pseudogene. This chain's CDR3 is CASSKAIGSGELFF. CDR3 bases: TGTGCCAGCAGCAAAGCGATAGGCTCCGGGGAGCTGTTTTTT.